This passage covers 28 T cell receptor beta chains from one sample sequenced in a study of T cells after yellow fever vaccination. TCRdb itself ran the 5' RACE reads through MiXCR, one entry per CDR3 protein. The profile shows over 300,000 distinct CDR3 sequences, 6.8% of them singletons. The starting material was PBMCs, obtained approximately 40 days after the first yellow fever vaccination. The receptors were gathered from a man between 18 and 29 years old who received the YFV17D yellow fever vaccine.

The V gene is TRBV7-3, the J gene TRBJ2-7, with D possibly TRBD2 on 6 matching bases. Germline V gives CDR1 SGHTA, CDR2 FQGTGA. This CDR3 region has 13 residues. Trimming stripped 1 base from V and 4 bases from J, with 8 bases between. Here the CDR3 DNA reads TGTGCCAGCAGCTTAATGGGGGGTTACGAGCAGTACTTC. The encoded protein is CASSLMGGYEQYF.

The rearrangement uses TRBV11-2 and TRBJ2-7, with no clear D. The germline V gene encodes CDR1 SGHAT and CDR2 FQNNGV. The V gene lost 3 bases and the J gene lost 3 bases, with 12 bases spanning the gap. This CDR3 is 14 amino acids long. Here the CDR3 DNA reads TGTGCCAGCAGCTTCGGGCAGGATGTCTACGAGCAGTACTTC. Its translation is CASSFGQDVYEQYF. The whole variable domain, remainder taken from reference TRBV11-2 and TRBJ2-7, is EAGVAQSPRYKIIEKRQSVAFWCNPISGHATLYWYQQILGQGPKLLIQFQNNGVVDDSQLPKDRFSAERLKGVDSTLKIQPAKLEDSAVYLCASSFGQDVYEQYFGPGTRLTVT.

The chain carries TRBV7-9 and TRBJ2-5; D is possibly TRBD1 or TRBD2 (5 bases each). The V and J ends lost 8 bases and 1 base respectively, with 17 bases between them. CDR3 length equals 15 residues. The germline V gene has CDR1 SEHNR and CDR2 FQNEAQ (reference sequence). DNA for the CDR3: TGTGCCAGCTGGGGACCGGGACGGTTCCAAGAGACCCAGTACTTC. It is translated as CASWGPGRFQETQYF.

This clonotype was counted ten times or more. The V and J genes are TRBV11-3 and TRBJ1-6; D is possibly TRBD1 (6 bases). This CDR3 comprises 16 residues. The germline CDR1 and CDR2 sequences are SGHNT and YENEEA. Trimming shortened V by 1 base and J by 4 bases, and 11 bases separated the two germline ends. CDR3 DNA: TGTGCCAGCAGCTTAGGACAGGACCATTATAATTCACCCCTCCACTTT. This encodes CASSLGQDHYNSPLHF.

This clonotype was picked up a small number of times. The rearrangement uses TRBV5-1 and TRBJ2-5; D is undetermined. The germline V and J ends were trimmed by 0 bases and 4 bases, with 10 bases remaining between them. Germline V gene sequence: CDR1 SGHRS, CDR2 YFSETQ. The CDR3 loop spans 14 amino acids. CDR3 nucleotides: TGCGCCAGCAGCTTGGTGTGGGTTGGAGAGACCCAGTACTTC. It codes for CASSLVWVGETQYF.

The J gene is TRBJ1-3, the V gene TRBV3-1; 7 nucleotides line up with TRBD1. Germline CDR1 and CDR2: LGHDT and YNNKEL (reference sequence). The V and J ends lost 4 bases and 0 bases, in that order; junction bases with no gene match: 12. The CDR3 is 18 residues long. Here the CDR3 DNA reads TGTGCCAGCAGCCCGATAACGGGACAGCTCTTCTCTGGAAACACCATATATTTT. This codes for CASSPITGQLFSGNTIYF.

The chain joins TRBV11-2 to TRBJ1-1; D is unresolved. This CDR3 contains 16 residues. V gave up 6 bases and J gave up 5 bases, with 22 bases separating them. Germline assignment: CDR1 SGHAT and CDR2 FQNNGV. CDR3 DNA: TGTGCCAGCAGTCCTCGCGCTGAGGGCGTCAGGACTGAAGCTTTCTTT. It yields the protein CASSPRAEGVRTEAFF.

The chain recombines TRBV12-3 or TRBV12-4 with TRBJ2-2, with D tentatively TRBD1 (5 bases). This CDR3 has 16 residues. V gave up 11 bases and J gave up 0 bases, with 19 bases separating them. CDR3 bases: TGTGCCCAGCCCCACCGACCAGGGTCGAACACCGGGGAGCTGTTTTTT. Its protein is CAQPHRPGSNTGELFF.

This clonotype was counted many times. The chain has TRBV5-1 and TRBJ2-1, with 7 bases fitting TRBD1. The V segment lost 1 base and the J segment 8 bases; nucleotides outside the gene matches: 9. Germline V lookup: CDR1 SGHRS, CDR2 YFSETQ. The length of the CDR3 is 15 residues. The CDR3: CASSLRTGDFYEQFF. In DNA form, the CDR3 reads TGCGCCAGCAGCTTGAGAACAGGGGATTTCTATGAGCAGTTCTTC.

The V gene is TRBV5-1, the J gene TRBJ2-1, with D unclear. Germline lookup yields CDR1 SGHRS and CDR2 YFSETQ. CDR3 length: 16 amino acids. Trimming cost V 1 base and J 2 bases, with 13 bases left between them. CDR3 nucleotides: TGCGCCAGCAGCTTGCTCATAGGCGGAACCTACAATGAGCAGTTCTTC. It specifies CASSLLIGGTYNEQFF.

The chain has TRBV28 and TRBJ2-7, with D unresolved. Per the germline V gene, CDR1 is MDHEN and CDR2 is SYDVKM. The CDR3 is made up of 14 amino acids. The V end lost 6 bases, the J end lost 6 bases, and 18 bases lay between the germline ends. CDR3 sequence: CASSPLGRSIEQYV. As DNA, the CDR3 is TGTGCCAGCAGCCCCTTAGGGCGTAGCATCGAGCAGTACGTC.

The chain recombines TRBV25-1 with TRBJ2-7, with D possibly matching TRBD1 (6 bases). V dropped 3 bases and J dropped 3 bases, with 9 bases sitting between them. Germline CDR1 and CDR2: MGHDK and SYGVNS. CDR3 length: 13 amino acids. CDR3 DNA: TGTGCCAGCAGTGACACAGGGTTCTACGAGCAGTACTTC. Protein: CASSDTGFYEQYF.

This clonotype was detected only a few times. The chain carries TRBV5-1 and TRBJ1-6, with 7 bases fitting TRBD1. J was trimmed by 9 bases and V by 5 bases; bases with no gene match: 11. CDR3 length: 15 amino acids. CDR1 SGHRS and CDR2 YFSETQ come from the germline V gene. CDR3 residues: CASRERQGRASPLHF. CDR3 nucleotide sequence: TGCGCCAGCAGAGAGAGACAGGGAAGGGCTTCACCCCTCCACTTT.

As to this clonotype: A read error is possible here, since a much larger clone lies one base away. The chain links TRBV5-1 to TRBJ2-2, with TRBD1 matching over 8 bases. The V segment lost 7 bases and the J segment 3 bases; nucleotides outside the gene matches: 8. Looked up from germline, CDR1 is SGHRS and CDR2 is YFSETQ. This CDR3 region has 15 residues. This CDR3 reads CASGPGQGYTGELFF. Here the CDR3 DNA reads TGCGCCAGCGGCCCAGGACAGGGATACACCGGGGAGCTGTTTTTT.

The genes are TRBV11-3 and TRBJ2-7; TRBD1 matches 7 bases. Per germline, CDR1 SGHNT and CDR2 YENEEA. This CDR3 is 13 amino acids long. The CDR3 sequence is CASSLDRDYEQYV. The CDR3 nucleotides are TGTGCCAGCAGCCTAGACAGGGACTACGAGCAGTACGTC.

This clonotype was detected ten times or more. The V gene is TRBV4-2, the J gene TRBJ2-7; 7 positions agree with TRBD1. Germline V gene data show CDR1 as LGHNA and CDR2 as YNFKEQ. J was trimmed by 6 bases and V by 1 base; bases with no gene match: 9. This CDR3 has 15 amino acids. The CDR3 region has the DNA TGTGCCAGCAGCCAAGGAATGAGGGGGCTAGGCGAGCAGTACTTC. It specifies CASSQGMRGLGEQYF.

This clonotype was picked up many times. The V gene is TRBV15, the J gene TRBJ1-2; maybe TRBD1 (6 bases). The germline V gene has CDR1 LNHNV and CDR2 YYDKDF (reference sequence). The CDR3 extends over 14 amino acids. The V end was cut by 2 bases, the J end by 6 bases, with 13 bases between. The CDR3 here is CATSRPNRVHGYTF. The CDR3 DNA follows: TGTGCCACCAGCAGACCCAACAGGGTCCATGGCTACACCTTC.

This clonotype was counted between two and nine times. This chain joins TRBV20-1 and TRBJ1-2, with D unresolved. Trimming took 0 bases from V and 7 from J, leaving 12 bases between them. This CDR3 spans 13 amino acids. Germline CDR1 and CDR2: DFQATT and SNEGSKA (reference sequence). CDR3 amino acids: CSARESAATGYTF. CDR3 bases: TGCAGTGCTAGAGAGTCGGCCGCTACTGGCTACACCTTC.

CDR3 protein: CASSSPGGLSWEQYF. In DNA form, the CDR3 reads TGTGCCAGCAGCTCCCCGGGCGGCCTTTCTTGGGAGCAGTACTTC. This sequence joins TRBV11-2 and TRBJ2-7; D not resolved. Trimming took 4 bases from V and 7 from J, leaving 20 bases between them. This CDR3 has 15 amino acids. CDR1 is SGHAT, CDR2 FQNNGV, per germline.

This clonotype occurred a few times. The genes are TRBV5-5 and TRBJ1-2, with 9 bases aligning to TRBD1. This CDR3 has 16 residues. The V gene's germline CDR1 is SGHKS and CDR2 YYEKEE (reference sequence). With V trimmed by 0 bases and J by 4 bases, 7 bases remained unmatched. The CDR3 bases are TGTGCCAGCAGCTTGGCCCACGGGACAGGGACCTATGGCTACACCTTC. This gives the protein CASSLAHGTGTYGYTF.

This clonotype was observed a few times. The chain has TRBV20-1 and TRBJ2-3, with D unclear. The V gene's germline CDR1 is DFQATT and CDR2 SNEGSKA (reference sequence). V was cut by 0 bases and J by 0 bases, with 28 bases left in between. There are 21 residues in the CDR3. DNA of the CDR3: TGCAGTGCTAGAGATCTCTTTAAGGGCAGGCCCCAACCCCTGAGCACAGATACGCAGTATTTT. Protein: CSARDLFKGRPQPLSTDTQYF.

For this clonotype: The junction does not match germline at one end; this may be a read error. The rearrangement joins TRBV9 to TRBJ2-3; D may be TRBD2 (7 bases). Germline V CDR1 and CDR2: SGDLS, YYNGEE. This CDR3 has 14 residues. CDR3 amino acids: CSSTRGGATDTQYF. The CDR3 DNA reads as TGTTCCAGCACCCGTGGGGGGGCCACAGATACGCAGTATTTT.

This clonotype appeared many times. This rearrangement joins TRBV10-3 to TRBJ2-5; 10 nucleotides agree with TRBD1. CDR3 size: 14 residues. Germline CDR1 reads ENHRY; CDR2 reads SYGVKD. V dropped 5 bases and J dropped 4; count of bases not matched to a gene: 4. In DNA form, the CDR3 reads TGTGCCATCAGTCCGGGACAGGGGCGAGAGACCCAGTACTTC. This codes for CAISPGQGRETQYF.

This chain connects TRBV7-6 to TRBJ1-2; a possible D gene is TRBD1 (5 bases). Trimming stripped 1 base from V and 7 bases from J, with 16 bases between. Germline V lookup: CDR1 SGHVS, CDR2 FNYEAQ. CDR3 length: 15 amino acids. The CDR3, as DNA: TGTGCCAGCAGCTTAGGGAATGGGGGTAAAGGTGGCTACACCTTC. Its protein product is CASSLGNGGKGGYTF.

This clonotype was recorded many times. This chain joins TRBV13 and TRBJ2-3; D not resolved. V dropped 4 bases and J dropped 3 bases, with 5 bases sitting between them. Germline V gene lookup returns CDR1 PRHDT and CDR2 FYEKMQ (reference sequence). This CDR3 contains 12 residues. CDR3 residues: CASSSTTDTQYF. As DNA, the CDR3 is TGTGCCAGCAGCTCTACAACAGATACGCAGTATTTT.

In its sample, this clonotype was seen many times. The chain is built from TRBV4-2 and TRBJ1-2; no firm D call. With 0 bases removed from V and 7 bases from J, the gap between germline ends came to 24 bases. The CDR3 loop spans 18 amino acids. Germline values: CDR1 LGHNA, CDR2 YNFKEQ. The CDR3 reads CASSQDLDVGGFGRGYTF. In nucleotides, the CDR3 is TGTGCCAGCAGCCAAGATCTTGACGTCGGTGGCTTCGGGCGTGGCTACACCTTC.

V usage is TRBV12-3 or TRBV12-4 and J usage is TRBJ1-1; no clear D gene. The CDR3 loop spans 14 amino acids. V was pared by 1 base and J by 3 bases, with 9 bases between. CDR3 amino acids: CASSLGVAYTEAFF. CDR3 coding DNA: TGTGCCAGCAGTTTAGGGGTCGCGTACACTGAAGCTTTCTTT.

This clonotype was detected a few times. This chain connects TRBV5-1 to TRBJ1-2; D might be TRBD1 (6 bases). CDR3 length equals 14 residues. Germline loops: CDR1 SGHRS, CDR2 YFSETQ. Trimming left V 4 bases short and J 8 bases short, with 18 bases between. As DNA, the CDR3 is TGCGCCAGCAGCCTACTGACAGGCCCTAGGGGCTACACCTTC. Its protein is CASSLLTGPRGYTF.